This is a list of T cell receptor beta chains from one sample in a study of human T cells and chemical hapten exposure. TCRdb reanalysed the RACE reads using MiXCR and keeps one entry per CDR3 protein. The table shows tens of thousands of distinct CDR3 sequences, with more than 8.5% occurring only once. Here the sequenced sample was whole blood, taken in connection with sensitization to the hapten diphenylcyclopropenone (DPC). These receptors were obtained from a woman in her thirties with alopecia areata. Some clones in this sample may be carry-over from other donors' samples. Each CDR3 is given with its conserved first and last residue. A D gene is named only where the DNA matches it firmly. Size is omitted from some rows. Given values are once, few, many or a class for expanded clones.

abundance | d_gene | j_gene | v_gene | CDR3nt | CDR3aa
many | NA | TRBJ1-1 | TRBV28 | TGTGCCAGCAGTTTTGGTCCCCCCGCTGAAGCTTTCTTT | CASSFGPPAEAFF
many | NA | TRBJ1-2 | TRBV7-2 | TGTGCCAGCAGCTCGACAGTACAGGGCACCTATGGCTACACCTTC | CASSSTVQGTYGYTF
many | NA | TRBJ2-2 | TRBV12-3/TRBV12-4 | TGTGCCAGCAGCCTTATCACCGGGGAGCTGTTTTTT | CASSLITGELFF
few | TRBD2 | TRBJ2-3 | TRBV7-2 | TGTGCCAGCAGCTTATTCCGCGGGAGGGCCTTAGATACGCAGTATTTT | CASSLFRGRALDTQYF
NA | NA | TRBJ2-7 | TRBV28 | TGTGCCAGCCTTGTGAGAGGCGAGCAGTACTTC | CASLVRGEQYF
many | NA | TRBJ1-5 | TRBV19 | TGTGCCAGTCGTGACGGCCTGCAGCCCCAGCATTTT | CASRDGLQPQHF
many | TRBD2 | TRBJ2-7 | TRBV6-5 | TGTGCCAGCGGCGGAGGGGAAGCGGGGGGGCGCGAGCAGTACTTC | CASGGGEAGGREQYF
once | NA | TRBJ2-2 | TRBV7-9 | TGTGCCAGCAGCTCTCCTCAGGGCACCGGGGAGCTGTCTTTT | CASSSPQGTGELSF
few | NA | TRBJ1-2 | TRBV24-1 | TGTGCCACCAGTGATCCTTTCCGCCCGTTTGGCTATGGCTACACCTTC | CATSDPFRPFGYGYTF
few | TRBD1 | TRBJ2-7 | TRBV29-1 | TGCAGCGTTGAAGCTGCCCGGGACAGGGACTACGAGCAGTACTTC | CSVEAARDRDYEQYF
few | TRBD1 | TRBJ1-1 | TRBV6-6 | TGTGCCAGCAGTCCCGGGACAGGAGAAGCTTTCTTT | CASSPGTGEAFF
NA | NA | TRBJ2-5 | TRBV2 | TGTGCCAGCAGCGCGCGGCCGGGGGCCAGAGAGACCCAGTACTTC | CASSARPGARETQYF
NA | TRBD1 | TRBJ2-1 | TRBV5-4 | TGTGCCAGCAGCGCGGTACAGGGGGCCTACAATGAGCAGTTCTTC | CASSAVQGAYNEQFF
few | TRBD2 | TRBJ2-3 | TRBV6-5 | TGTGCCAGCAGTTACTCGCGGCTAGCGGGAGCAGATACGCAGTATTTT | CASSYSRLAGADTQYF
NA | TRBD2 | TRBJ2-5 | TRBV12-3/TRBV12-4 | TGTGCCAGCAGTTTTTCGGGAGGTAAAGAGACCCAGTACTTC | CASSFSGGKETQYF
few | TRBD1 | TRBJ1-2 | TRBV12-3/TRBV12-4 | TGTGCCAGCAGCTCGGGACAGGGCCACTATGGCTACACCTTC | CASSSGQGHYGYTF
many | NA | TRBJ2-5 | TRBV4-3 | TGCGCCAGCAGCCAAGGATCCGGAGTAACGGGCCAAGAGACCCAGTACTTC | CASSQGSGVTGQETQYF
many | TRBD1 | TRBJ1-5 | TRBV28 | TGTGCCAGCAGTCCGACAGGGGGCGTAGATCAGCCCCAGCATTTT | CASSPTGGVDQPQHF
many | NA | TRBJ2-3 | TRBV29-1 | TGCAGCGTTGAAGATCTTGCCAGGGCGACAGATACGCAGTATTTT | CSVEDLARATDTQYF
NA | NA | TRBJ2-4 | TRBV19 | TGTGCCAGTAGTATAGGAAGAACTATAGCGAGGAGGAAAAACATTCAGTACTTC | CASSIGRTIARRKNIQYF
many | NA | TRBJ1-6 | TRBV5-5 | TGTGCCAGCAGCTCCGGGACCCTCTATAATTCACCCCTCCACTTT | CASSSGTLYNSPLHF
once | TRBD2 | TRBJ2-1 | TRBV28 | TGTGCCAGCAGTTTCCTGACTAGCGGGAGCTCCTACAATGAGCAGTTCTTC | CASSFLTSGSSYNEQFF
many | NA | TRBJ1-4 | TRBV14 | TGTGCCAGCAGACGGCGCGGGGAGTCCGAAAAACTGTTTTTT | CASRRRGESEKLFF
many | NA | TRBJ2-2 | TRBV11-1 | TGTGCCAGCAGCTCACTAGCCCCGGGGGGCCTTACCGGGGAGCTGTTTTTT | CASSSLAPGGLTGELFF
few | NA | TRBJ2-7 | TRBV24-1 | TGTGCCACCAGTGCCTGGGCGTCCTACGAGCAGTACTTC | CATSAWASYEQYF
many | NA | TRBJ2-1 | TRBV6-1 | TGTGCCAGCAGTGTCGCAGGGTACCCTTTCGGTGAGCAGTTCTTC | CASSVAGYPFGEQFF
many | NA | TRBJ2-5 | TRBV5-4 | TGTGCCAGCAGCCCCTCACAGGGGAGGGAGACCCAGTACTTC | CASSPSQGRETQYF
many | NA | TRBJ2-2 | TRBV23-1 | TGCGCCAGCAGTCAATCCCTGGACACACACACCGGGGAGCTGTTTTTT | CASSQSLDTHTGELFF
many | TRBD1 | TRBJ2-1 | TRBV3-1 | TGTGCCAGCACCAAACAGGGGCTGGCCGATGAGCAGTTCTTC | CASTKQGLADEQFF
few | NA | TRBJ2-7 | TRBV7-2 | TGTGCCAGCAGAGTAGACGCTAGCGGACAGAACTACGAGCAGTACTTC | CASRVDASGQNYEQYF
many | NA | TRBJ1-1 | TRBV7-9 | TGTGCCAGCAGGGACCTGGGCACTGAAGCTTTCTTT | CASRDLGTEAFF